This entry describes one T cell receptor (beta chain). The data were obtained in a study of regulatory T cells in long-lasting Graves disease. Specified time point: newly diagnosed GD, antithyroid drugs for less than 3 months. From PBMCs, RNA was extracted and then used to make the TCR library. A roughly 9-milliliter sample of peripheral blood was drawn into EDTA tubes. CDR3 regions were amplified by Arm-PCR using iRepertoire HTBI primers to build TCR beta libraries. TCRdb re-called the multiplex PCR reads with MiXCR, one entry per CDR3 protein. The table has approximately 400,000 distinct CDR3 sequences, about 15% seen once. CDR1 is GTSNPN, CDR2 SVGIG, per germline (reference sequence). The CDR3 has 13 residues. Trimming cost V 5 bases and J 5 bases, with 12 bases left between them. Another study also made use of these data, one on T cells in Graves' hyperthyroidism and ophthalmopathy.

The genes are TRBV30 and TRBJ1-4; possibly TRBD1 for D (6 bases). The TCR sequence derives from a woman aged 40-49 years with Graves disease. The specimen comprised peripheral blood mononuclear cells (PBMCs), sampled at new diagnosis, from a patient treated with antithyroid drugs. CDR3 bases: TGTGCCTGGTCAGACAGGTTAAATGAAAAACTGTTTTTT. Amino acids: CAWSDRLNEKLFF.